One TCR beta chain is described in this entry. The antigen is unknown. Germline V lookup: CDR1 SNHLY, CDR2 FYNNEI. The length of the CDR3 is 14 residues. V dropped 2 bases and J dropped 4 bases, with 11 bases sitting between them. Researchers ran the PCR with 60 Vbeta and 13 Jbeta primers. TCRdb keeps only in-frame clones here, not all; method: immunoSEQ multiplex PCR. In all, the sample yields around 150,000 clones. This sample stems from a study of cytomegalovirus exposure and HLA in healthy donors. General observations from the study: Researchers reported that three CMV-associated chains were confirmed in vitro as CMV antigen-specific.

V and J are TRBV2 and TRBJ1-1, with a tentative D call TRBD1 (5 bases). The sequence came from an older woman in good health and CMV-seronegative. The sequenced material came from PBMCs. This chain's CDR3 is CASSEWGDRTEAFF. As DNA, the CDR3 is TGTGCCAGCAGTGAATGGGGGGACCGCACTGAAGCTTTCTTT.